The 32 T cell receptor beta chains presented below share a single source sample, sequenced in a study of T cell responses to AZD1222 COVID-19 vaccine. Assay: immunoSEQ multiplex PCR; the TCRdb copy retains only in-frame clones and omits some. The sample has roughly 99,000 clones, about 93% seen once. The sample was peripheral blood, taken on day 0 of AZD1222 vaccination. These receptors were collected from an adult in good health.

This chain uses TRBV19 with TRBJ2-4; D is unclear. The germline V and J ends were trimmed by 3 bases and 3 bases, with 6 bases remaining between them. The CDR3 has 13 amino acids. CDR1 is LNHDA and CDR2 is SQIVND in the germline V gene (reference sequence). The CDR3, as DNA: TGTGCCAGTAGTATTATCGGCAAAAACATTCAGTACTTC. Its translation is CASSIIGKNIQYF.

This clone was detected once. V and J are TRBV19 and TRBJ2-1; tentative D call: TRBD2 (7 bases). This CDR3 spans 15 amino acids. V was trimmed by 4 bases and J by 2 bases, leaving 12 bases between them. The germline V gene encodes CDR1 LNHDA and CDR2 SQIVND (reference sequence). The CDR3 loop is CASSKGGNPYNEQFF. In DNA, the CDR3 is TGTGCCAGTAGTAAGGGGGGGAACCCCTACAATGAGCAGTTCTTC.

This chain joins TRBV2 and TRBJ2-7; TRBD1 is a possible D gene (6 bases). V lost 6 bases to trimming and J lost 12 bases, with 21 bases between them. The CDR3 consists of 13 residues. Germline V lookup: CDR1 SNHLY, CDR2 FYNNEI. The CDR3 reads CASRGQGFYRRYF. The CDR3 DNA reads TGTGCCAGCAGGGGGCAGGGGTTTTACCGTCGGTACTTC.

The chain has TRBV19 and TRBJ2-5; D unclear. Trimming removed 10 bases at V and 0 bases at J, with 18 bases between. Germline V lookup: CDR1 LNHDA, CDR2 SQIVND (reference sequence). The CDR3 has 15 residues. The CDR3 nucleotides read TGTGCCACCAAAGCTTTTAGACGGAACCAAGAGACCCAGTACTTC. Protein product: CATKAFRRNQETQYF.

The chain employs TRBV9 and TRBJ2-5; 8 nucleotides match TRBD1. Germline values: CDR1 SGDLS, CDR2 YYNGEE. V trimming: 0 bases; J trimming: 5 bases; junction bases outside the gene matches: 3. This CDR3 is 14 amino acids long. The CDR3 region has the DNA TGTGCCAGCAGCGTAGGGACAGGGAGCGAGACCCAGTACTTC. Translation: CASSVGTGSETQYF.

This clone was detected once. V and J are TRBV20-1 and TRBJ1-1; 8 bases match TRBD1. Trimming at V came to 6 bases and at J to 8 bases, leaving 2 bases not matched to a gene. Germline-derived CDR1 and CDR2 are DFQATT and SNEGSKA (reference sequence). This CDR3 has 10 residues. CDR3 residues: CSADRGEAFF. As DNA, the CDR3 is TGCAGTGCCGACAGGGGAGAAGCTTTCTTT.

V gene TRBV5-5 combines with J gene TRBJ2-7, with D hard to call. The germline gives CDR1 SGHKS, CDR2 YYEKEE (reference sequence). There are 12 residues in the CDR3. V lost 3 bases and J lost 0, with 4 bases in between. The CDR3 sequence is CASSYSSYEQYF. In DNA form, the CDR3 reads TGTGCCAGCAGCTACAGCTCCTACGAGCAGTACTTC.

The rearrangement uses TRBV5-6 and TRBJ2-5, with TRBD2 identical over 8 bases. V lost 0 bases, J lost 5 bases, and 9 bases stayed unmatched. This CDR3 has 16 amino acids. CDR1 and CDR2 from the germline V gene are SGHDT and YYEEEE. CDR3 residues: CASSLVGRGASETQYF. CDR3 nucleotides: TGTGCCAGCAGCTTGGTGGGGCGGGGGGCCTCGGAGACCCAGTACTTC.

The chain couples TRBV7-3 to TRBJ2-7; 8 nucleotides match TRBD1. V was pared by 3 bases and J by 5 bases, with 6 bases of the junction left unmatched. Germline CDR1 is SGHTA and CDR2 is FQGTGA. The CDR3 covers 14 residues. CDR3 sequence (DNA): TGTGCCAGCAGCTTCCGGGACAGGACCAACGAGCAGTACTTC. Its protein is CASSFRDRTNEQYF.

V is TRBV5-1 and J is TRBJ1-1; no clear D gene. Trimming stripped 0 bases from V and 3 bases from J, with 9 bases between. Per the germline V gene, CDR1 is SGHRS and CDR2 is YFSETQ. This CDR3 is built from 14 residues. The CDR3 sequence is CASSLASGDTEAFF. Here the CDR3 DNA reads TGCGCCAGCAGCTTGGCCTCTGGGGACACTGAAGCTTTCTTT.

This rearrangement joins TRBV4-1 to TRBJ1-1; D is unclear. The V end was cut by 2 bases, the J end by 5 bases, with 15 bases between. CDR3 length equals 15 residues. Germline CDR1 MGHRA, CDR2 YSYEKL. In nucleotides, the CDR3 is TGCGCCAGCAGCCAATTAAGGCAGGCGACGACTGAAGCTTTCTTT. Amino acids: CASSQLRQATTEAFF.

V gene TRBV3-1 (or the pseudogene TRBV3-2) combines with J gene TRBJ1-1; 7 bases align to TRBD1. The CDR3 covers 17 residues. Germline V gives CDR1 LGHDT, CDR2 YNNKEL (reference sequence). CDR3 amino acids: CEKPIPGGRWMNTEAFF. The CDR3 coding sequence is TGTGAGAAACCGATTCCAGGGGGTCGTTGGATGAACACTGAAGCTTTCTTT.

Only one count was recorded for this clone. Additional DNA sequences in this sample encode the identical CDR3. V is TRBV7-8 and J is TRBJ1-5; the D is unclear. This CDR3 has 13 residues. Trimming cost V 1 base and J 4 bases, with 5 bases left between them. In germline, CDR1 is SGHVS, CDR2 FQNEAQ. The CDR3 DNA reads TGTGCCAGCAGCTTAGTAGGGAATCAGCCCCAGCATTTT. It yields the protein CASSLVGNQPQHF.

The chain employs TRBV5-1 and TRBJ2-3; TRBD1 matches at 9 bases. CDR3 length: 16 amino acids. CDR1 is SGHRS and CDR2 is YFSETQ in the germline V gene. The V and J ends lost 7 bases and 3 bases, in that order; junction bases with no gene match: 12. The CDR3 DNA reads TGCGCCAGCCGAAGGGACAGGGTAATAGGAACAGATACGCAGTATTTT. Residues: CASRRDRVIGTDTQYF.

The chain has TRBV7-9 and TRBJ1-1, with D tentatively TRBD1 (5 bases). This CDR3 spans 16 amino acids. V was trimmed by 4 bases and J by 1 base, leaving 16 bases between them. Germline V lookup: CDR1 SEHNR, CDR2 FQNEAQ (reference sequence). CDR3 amino acids: CASSWDLDIQNTEAFF. The DNA for the CDR3 is TGTGCCAGCAGCTGGGATTTGGACATACAGAACACTGAAGCTTTCTTT.

The rearrangement joins TRBV30 to TRBJ1-2; 8 bases are shared with TRBD1. Germline values: CDR1 GTSNPN, CDR2 SVGIG (reference sequence). There are 17 residues in the CDR3. V dropped 4 bases and J dropped 0; count of bases not matched to a gene: 13. CDR3 sequence: CAWTSGGQGFSNYGYTF. In DNA, the CDR3 is TGTGCCTGGACGTCCGGCGGACAGGGATTTTCTAACTATGGCTACACCTTC.

This clone has just one count. The chain has TRBV4-3 and TRBJ2-7; D is unclear. Germline-derived CDR1 and CDR2 are LGHNA and YSLEER. Trimming took 0 bases from V and 2 from J, leaving 14 bases between them. This CDR3 spans 16 amino acids. CDR3 in DNA: TGCGCCAGCAGCCAAGATCGGCAATTATACACCTACGAGCAGTACTTC. Translation: CASSQDRQLYTYEQYF.

V gene TRBV9 combines with J gene TRBJ1-1; D gene uncertain. The CDR3 covers 14 residues. Germline CDR1 SGDLS, CDR2 YYNGEE. V was pared by 4 bases and J by 1 base, with 11 bases between. CDR3 in DNA: TGTGCCAGCAGCCCCCTACCGTCGAACACTGAAGCTTTCTTT. It encodes CASSPLPSNTEAFF.

The CDR3 sequence is CASSPGDRGWEKLFF. In DNA form, the CDR3 reads TGTGCCAGCAGTCCGGGGGACAGGGGGTGGGAAAAACTGTTTTTT. The chain is built from TRBV25-1 and TRBJ1-4; 11 positions agree with TRBD1. CDR1 MGHDK and CDR2 SYGVNS come from the germline V gene. V shed 5 bases, J shed 8 bases, and the junction held 7 bases outside the gene matches. CDR3 size: 15 residues.

V and J are TRBV24-1 and TRBJ2-3; tentatively, D is TRBD2 (6 bases). This CDR3 region has 15 residues. V was cut by 4 bases and J by 7 bases, with 17 bases left in between. Germline V gene data show CDR1 as KGHDR and CDR2 as SFDVKD. The CDR3 sequence: CATSESPLRGNTQYF. In DNA form, the CDR3 reads TGTGCCACCAGTGAATCCCCTTTACGGGGGAATACGCAGTATTTT.

A single count supports this clone. The rearrangement uses TRBV30 and TRBJ1-4, with 7 bases fitting TRBD1. Germline trimming cut 4 bases from V and 4 bases from J; bases unmatched to any gene: 12. CDR1 and CDR2 from the germline V gene are GTSNPN and SVGIG (reference sequence). The CDR3 length is 16 residues. CDR3 sequence reads: CAWTESWDSFNEKLFF. The CDR3 DNA sequence: TGTGCCTGGACCGAATCTTGGGACAGCTTTAATGAAAAACTGTTTTTT.

This chain joins TRBV21-1 and TRBJ1-1; the table's TRBD1 call for D was not verified on the DNA. TRBV21-1 is annotated as a pseudogene. There are 15 residues in the CDR3. CDR3 protein: CASILTQGRSGEAFF. The CDR3 nucleotides are TGTGCCAGCATCCTGACACAGGGGAGGTCTGGTGAAGCTTTCTTT.

V is TRBV11-2 and J is TRBJ1-6, with D unresolved. Trimming stripped 0 bases from V and 9 bases from J, with 12 bases between. CDR1 SGHAT and CDR2 FQNNGV come from the germline V gene. CDR3 length: 15 amino acids. CDR3: CASSLDLGGPSPLHF. CDR3 bases: TGTGCCAGCAGCTTAGACCTGGGTGGACCTTCACCCCTCCACTTT.

This chain links TRBV7-6 with TRBJ2-3, with no clear D. Trimming stripped 1 base from V and 5 bases from J, with 7 bases between. Germline V gene data show CDR1 as SGHVS and CDR2 as FNYEAQ. This CDR3 region has 13 residues. The CDR3 DNA sequence: TGTGCCAGCAGCTTAGGTTTGGGAGATACGCAGTATTTT. Translated: CASSLGLGDTQYF.

The chain links TRBV10-3 to TRBJ2-3, with TRBD2 matching 9 bases. The CDR3 length is 16 residues. From germline, CDR1 is ENHRY and CDR2 SYGVKD. V shed 8 bases, J shed 0 bases, and the junction held 9 bases outside the gene matches. CDR3 protein: CAIGISGGDSTDTQYF. In DNA, the CDR3 is TGTGCCATCGGAATTAGCGGGGGCGACAGCACAGATACGCAGTATTTT.

The gene calls are TRBV3-1 (or the pseudogene TRBV3-2) and TRBJ2-7; the D is unclear. The germline V and J ends were trimmed by 3 bases and 1 base, with 7 bases remaining between them. Per the germline V gene, CDR1 is LGHDT and CDR2 is YNNKEL (reference sequence). CDR3 length equals 13 residues. The CDR3 DNA reads as TGTGCCAGCAGCCACAACGGGTCCTACGAGCAGTACTTC. Translation: CASSHNGSYEQYF.

The genes are TRBV12-3 or TRBV12-4 and TRBJ2-1; no firm D call. V was shortened by 10 bases and J by 3 bases, with 1 base between the two germline ends. This CDR3 contains 9 residues. The CDR3 loop reads CANYNEQFF. Here the CDR3 DNA reads TGTGCCAACTACAATGAGCAGTTCTTC.

J is TRBJ1-5 and V is TRBV6-2 or TRBV6-3; D not certain. This CDR3 spans 12 amino acids. Trimming left V 3 bases short and J 8 bases short, with 8 bases between. Per germline, CDR1 MNHEY and CDR2 SVGEGT. CDR3 in DNA: TGTGCCAGCAGTTATGCCTATGAGCCCCAGCATTTT. Encoded protein: CASSYAYEPQHF.

Here the CDR3 DNA reads TGTGCCAGCAGTTCAGGGGTCGTGGACGGGGCCAACGTCCTGACTTTC. Translated, it gives CASSSGVVDGANVLTF. The chain recombines TRBV28 with TRBJ2-6; D may be TRBD1 (6 bases). V lost 4 bases and J lost 4, with 14 bases in between. The CDR3 has 16 amino acids. Germline CDR1 MDHEN, CDR2 SYDVKM.

The genes are TRBV27 and TRBJ2-7, with 7 bases aligning to TRBD2. Germline CDR1 is MNHEY and CDR2 is SMNVEV (reference sequence). V dropped 3 bases and J dropped 3; count of bases not matched to a gene: 8. The CDR3 consists of 15 residues. The CDR3 loop is CASSFQAGPNYEQYF. The DNA of the CDR3 is TGTGCCAGCAGTTTCCAAGCGGGACCCAACTACGAGCAGTACTTC.

V gene TRBV12-5 combines with J gene TRBJ2-5; maybe TRBD1 (6 bases). Germline values: CDR1 LGHNT, CDR2 FRNRAP. The V end was cut by 0 bases, the J end by 5 bases, with 16 bases between. This CDR3 has 16 amino acids. The CDR3 loop is CASGLVLGGQGETQYF. CDR3 coding DNA: TGTGCTAGTGGTTTGGTACTGGGTGGGCAGGGGGAGACCCAGTACTTC. The full variable domain, rest sourced from reference TRBV12-5 and TRBJ2-5, is DARVTQTPRHKVTEMGQEVTMRCQPILGHNTVFWYRQTMMQGLELLAYFRNRAPLDDSGMPKDRFSAEMPDATLATLKIQPSEPRDSAVYFCASGLVLGGQGETQYFGPGTRLLVL.

The CDR3 DNA sequence: TGTGCCAGCAGCCTGCAATCCTCCAGCTACGAGCAGTACTTC. Its protein product is CASSLQSSSYEQYF. The chain joins TRBV5-6 to TRBJ2-7, with D uncertain. Germline CDR1 and CDR2: SGHDT and YYEEEE. This CDR3 comprises 14 residues. V lost 4 bases, J lost 3 bases, and 14 bases lay in between.